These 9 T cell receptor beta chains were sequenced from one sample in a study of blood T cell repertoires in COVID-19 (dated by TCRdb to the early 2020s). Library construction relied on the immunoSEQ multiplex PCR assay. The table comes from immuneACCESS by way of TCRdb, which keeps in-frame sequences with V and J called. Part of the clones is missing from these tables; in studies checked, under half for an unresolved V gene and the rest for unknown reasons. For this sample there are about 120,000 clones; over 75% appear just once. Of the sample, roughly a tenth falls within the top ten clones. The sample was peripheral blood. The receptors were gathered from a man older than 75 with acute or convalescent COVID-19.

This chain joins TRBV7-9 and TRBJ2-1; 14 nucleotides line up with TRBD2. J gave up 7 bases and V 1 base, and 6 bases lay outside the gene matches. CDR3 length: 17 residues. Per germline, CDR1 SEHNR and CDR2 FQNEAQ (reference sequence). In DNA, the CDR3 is TGTGCCAGCAGCTTAGGGGGACTAGCGGGAGTAGGGAATGAGCAGTTCTTC. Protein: CASSLGGLAGVGNEQFF.

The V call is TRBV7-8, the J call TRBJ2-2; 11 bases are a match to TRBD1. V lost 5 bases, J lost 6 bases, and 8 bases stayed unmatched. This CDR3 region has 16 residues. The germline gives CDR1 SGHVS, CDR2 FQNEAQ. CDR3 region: CASSASGQGAAGELFF. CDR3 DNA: TGTGCCAGCAGCGCCTCTGGACAGGGGGCCGCCGGGGAGCTGTTTTTT.

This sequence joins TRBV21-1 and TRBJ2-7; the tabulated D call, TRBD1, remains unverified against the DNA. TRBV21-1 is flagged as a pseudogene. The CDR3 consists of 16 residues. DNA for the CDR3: TGTGCCAGCAGCAAATCGGACAGGGGATCTCTCTACGAGCAGTACTTC. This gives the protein CASSKSDRGSLYEQYF.

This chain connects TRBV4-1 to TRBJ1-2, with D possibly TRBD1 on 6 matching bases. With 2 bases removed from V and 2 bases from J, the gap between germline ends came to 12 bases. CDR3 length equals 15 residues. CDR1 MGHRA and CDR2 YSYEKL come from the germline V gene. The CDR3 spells CASSQSLGGNYGYTF. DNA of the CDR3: TGCGCCAGCAGCCAATCTCTAGGGGGAAACTATGGCTACACCTTC.

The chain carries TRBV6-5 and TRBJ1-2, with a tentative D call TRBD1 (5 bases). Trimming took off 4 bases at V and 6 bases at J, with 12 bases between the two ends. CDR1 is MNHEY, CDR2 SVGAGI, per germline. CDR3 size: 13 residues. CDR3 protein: CASSSDSGNGYTF. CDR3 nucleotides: TGTGCCAGCAGTTCCGACAGTGGGAATGGCTACACCTTC.

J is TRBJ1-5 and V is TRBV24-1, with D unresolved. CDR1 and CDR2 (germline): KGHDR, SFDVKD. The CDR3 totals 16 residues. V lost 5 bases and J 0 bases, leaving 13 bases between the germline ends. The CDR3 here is CATSAGGSYSNQPQHF. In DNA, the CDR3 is TGTGCCACCAGTGCCGGCGGGTCTTATAGCAATCAGCCCCAGCATTTT.

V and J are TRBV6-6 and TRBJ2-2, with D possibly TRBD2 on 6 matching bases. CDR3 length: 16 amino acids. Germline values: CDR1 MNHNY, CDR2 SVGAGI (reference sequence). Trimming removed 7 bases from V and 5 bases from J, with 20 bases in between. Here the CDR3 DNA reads TGTGCCAGCAATACACCGAGTAGCGGAAATACCGGGGAGCTGTTTTTT. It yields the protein CASNTPSSGNTGELFF.

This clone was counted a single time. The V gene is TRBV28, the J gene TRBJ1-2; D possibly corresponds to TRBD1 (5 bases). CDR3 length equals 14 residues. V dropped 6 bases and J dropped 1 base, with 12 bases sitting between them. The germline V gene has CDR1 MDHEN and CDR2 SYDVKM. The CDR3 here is CASRRGGINYGYTF. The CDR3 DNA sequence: TGTGCCAGCAGGCGGGGGGGAATTAACTATGGCTACACCTTC.

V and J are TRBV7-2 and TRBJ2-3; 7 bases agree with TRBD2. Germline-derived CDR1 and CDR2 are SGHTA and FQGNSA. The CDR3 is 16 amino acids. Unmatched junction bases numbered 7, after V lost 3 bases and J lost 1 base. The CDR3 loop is CASSFVGGLGTDTQYF. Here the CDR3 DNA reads TGTGCCAGCAGCTTTGTGGGAGGGCTGGGCACAGATACGCAGTATTTT.